The clone carrying this T cell receptor (beta chain) was detected a few times. The antigen remains undetermined. The sample originates from a study of identical twins. Study results and limitations: The study found excess low generation probability among twin-shared out-of-frame alpha sequences. These conclusions were based on statistical analysis (cross-sectional, not following the same donors). The degree of excess twin sharing was weaker in beta out-of-frame sequences.

Addition of a universal primer site occurred through template switching, and cDNA carried unique molecular identifiers. TCRdb fed the 5' RACE reads into MiXCR, producing one record per CDR3 protein. The table lists around 1.7 million distinct CDR3 sequences, 25% to 35% of them singletons, with under 0.35% in the top ten. In germline, CDR1 is MNHEY, CDR2 SMNVEV (reference sequence). The ends were cut back, 5 bases at V and 0 bases at J, with 13 bases in the middle. This CDR3 comprises 15 residues. This TCR derives from a newborn girl in good health. Sequencing used cord blood. V is TRBV27 and J is TRBJ1-2; TRBD1 might be the D (5 bases). Here the CDR3 DNA reads TGTGCCAGCAGTCCCCTGGGGGTCGCTAACTATGGCTACACCTTC. Translated: CASSPLGVANYGYTF.